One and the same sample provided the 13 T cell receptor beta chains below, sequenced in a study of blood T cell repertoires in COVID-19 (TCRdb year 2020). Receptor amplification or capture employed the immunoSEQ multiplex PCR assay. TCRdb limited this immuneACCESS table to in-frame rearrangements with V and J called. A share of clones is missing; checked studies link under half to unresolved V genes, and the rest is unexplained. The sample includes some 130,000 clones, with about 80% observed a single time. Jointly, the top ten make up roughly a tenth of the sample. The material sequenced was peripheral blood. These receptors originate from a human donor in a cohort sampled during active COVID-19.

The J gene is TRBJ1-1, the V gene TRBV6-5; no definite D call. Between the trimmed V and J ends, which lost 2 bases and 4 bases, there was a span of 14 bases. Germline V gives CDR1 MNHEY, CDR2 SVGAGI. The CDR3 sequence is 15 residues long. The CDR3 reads CASSYDAGLGTEAFF. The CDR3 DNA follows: TGTGCCAGCAGTTACGACGCGGGCCTAGGCACTGAAGCTTTCTTT.

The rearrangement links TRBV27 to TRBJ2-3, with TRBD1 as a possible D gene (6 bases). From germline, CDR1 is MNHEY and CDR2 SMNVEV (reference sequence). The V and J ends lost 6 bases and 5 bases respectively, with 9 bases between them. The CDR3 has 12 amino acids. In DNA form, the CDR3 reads TGTGCCAGCAGAACAGGGATAGATACGCAGTATTTT. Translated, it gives CASRTGIDTQYF.

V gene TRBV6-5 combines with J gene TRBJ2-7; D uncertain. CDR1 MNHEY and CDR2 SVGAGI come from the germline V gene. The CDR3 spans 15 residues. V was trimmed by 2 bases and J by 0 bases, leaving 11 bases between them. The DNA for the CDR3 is TGTGCCAGCAGTTACGGTCGTCAGATCTCCTACGAGCAGTACTTC. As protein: CASSYGRQISYEQYF.

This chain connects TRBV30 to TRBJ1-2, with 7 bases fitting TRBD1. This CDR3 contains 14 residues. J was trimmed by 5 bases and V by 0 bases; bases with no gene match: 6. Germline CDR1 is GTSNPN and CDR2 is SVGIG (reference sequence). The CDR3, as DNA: TGTGCCTGGAGTGTAAGGACAGGATCTTATGGCTACACCTTC. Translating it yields CAWSVRTGSYGYTF.

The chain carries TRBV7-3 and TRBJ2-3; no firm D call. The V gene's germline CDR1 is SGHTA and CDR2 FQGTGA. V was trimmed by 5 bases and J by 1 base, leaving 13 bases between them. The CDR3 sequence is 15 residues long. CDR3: CASSNTAEGTDTQYF. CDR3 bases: TGTGCCAGCAGCAATACCGCCGAGGGCACAGATACGCAGTATTTT.

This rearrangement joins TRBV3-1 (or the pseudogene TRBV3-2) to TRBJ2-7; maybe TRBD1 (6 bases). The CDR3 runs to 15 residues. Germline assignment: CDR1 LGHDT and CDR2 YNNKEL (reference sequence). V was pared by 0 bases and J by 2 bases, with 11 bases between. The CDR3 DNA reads TGTGCCAGCAGCCAAGACCTGGACAGCACCTACGAGCAGTACTTC. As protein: CASSQDLDSTYEQYF.

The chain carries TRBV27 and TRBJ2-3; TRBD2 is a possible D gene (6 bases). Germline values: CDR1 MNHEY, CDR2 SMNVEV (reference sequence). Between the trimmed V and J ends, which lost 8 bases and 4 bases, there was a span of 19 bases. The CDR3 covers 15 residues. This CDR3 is CASRIYILAADTQYF. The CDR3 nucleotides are TGTGCCAGCCGAATTTATATACTAGCTGCAGATACGCAGTATTTT.

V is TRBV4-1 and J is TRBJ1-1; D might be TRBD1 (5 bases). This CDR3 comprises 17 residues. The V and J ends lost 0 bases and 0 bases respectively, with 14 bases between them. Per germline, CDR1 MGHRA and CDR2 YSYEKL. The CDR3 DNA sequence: TGCGCCAGCAGCCAAGACAGATGGCGGGGGATGAACACTGAAGCTTTCTTT. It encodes CASSQDRWRGMNTEAFF.

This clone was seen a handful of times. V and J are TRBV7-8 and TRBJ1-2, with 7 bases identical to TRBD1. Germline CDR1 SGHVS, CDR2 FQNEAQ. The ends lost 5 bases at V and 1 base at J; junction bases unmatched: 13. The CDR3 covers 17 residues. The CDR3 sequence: CASSQRTQGDHNYGYTF. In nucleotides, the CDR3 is TGTGCCAGCAGCCAACGAACGCAGGGGGATCATAACTATGGCTACACCTTC.

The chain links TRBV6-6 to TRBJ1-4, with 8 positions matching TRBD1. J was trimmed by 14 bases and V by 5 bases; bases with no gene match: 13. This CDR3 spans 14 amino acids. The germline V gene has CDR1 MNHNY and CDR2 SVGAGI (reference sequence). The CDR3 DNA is TGTGCCAGCAGTCCAACCGGGACAGGAGAAGGGCTGTTTTTT. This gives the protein CASSPTGTGEGLFF.

CDR3 sequence reads: CASSLPGTGGSEQYF. The CDR3 DNA follows: TGTGCCAGCAGTTTACCCGGGACAGGGGGGTCCGAGCAGTACTTC. This chain joins TRBV28 and TRBJ2-7; TRBD1 matches 11 bases. V lost 2 bases to trimming and J lost 6 bases; unmatched junction nucleotides: 6. This CDR3 spans 15 amino acids. CDR1 is MDHEN and CDR2 is SYDVKM in the germline V gene.

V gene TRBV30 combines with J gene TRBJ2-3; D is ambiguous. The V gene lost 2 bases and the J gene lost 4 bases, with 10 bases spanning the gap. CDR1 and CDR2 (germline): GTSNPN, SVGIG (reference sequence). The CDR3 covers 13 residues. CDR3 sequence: CAWSWVGADTQYF. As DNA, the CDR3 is TGTGCCTGGAGTTGGGTGGGCGCAGATACGCAGTATTTT.

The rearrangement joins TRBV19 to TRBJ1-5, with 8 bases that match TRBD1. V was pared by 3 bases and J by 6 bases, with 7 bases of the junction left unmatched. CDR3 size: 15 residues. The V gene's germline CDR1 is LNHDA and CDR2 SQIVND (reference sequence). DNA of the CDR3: TGTGCCAGTAGTATTTATGGACAGGGAACTCAGCCCCAGCATTTT. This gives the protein CASSIYGQGTQPQHF. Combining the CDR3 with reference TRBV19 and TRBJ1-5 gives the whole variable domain DGGITQSPKYLFRKEGQNVTLSCEQNLNHDAMYWYRQDPGQGLRLIYYSQIVNDFQKGDIAEGYSVSREKKESFPLTVTSAQKNPTAFYLCASSIYGQGTQPQHFGDGTRLSIL.